These 8 T cell receptor beta chains originate from one sample sequenced in a study of T cells in Graves' hyperthyroidism and ophthalmopathy. TCR beta CDR3 region amplification was performed from RNA transcripts. A set of HTBI primers served as the primers for a first-round RT-PCR of the TCR CDR3. TCRdb re-analysed the multiplex PCR reads in MiXCR, keeping a single row per CDR3 protein. The table has approximately 590,000 distinct CDR3 sequences, around 14% seen once. Sequenced material: blood. These receptor sequences come from a woman aged 30 to 39 with Graves' hyperthyroidism.

At least ten counts were recorded for this clonotype. This chain connects TRBV12-3 or TRBV12-4 to TRBJ1-1, with no clear D. Trimming stripped 6 bases from V and 3 bases from J, with 14 bases between. This CDR3 is built from 14 residues. The CDR3 sequence: CASSIDPRDTEAFF. The CDR3 coding sequence is TGTGCCAGCAGCATTGACCCTCGAGACACTGAAGCTTTCTTT.

J is TRBJ2-3 and V is TRBV9; D may be TRBD2 (5 bases). Germline assignment: CDR1 SGDLS and CDR2 YYNGEE. The CDR3 has 16 residues. V shed 4 bases and J shed 2 bases, with 17 bases lying between them. The CDR3 loop is CASSLVVGGHTDTQYF. CDR3 coding DNA: TGTGCCAGCAGCCTCGTAGTTGGAGGCCACACAGATACGCAGTATTTT.

This clonotype turned up a few times. The CDR3 loop reads CASSLEGVPYEQYF. CDR3 DNA: TGTGCCAGCAGCCTCGAAGGGGTGCCCTACGAGCAGTACTTC. The chain joins TRBV9 to TRBJ2-7, with a weak D call TRBD1 (5 bases). This CDR3 has 14 amino acids. Germline CDR1 and CDR2: SGDLS and YYNGEE. V was trimmed by 4 bases and J by 2 bases, leaving 13 bases between them.

The V gene is TRBV4-3, the J gene TRBJ2-1; 7 bases fit TRBD1. The CDR3 length is 13 residues. Trimming removed 5 bases from V and 15 bases from J; junction bases left unmatched: 13. Germline CDR1 reads LGHNA; CDR2 reads YSLEER. CDR3 amino acids: CASSIQRQGITFF. CDR3 coding DNA: TGCGCCAGCAGCATTCAAAGACAGGGTATTACGTTCTTC.

In its sample, this clonotype was seen many times. This chain connects TRBV30 to TRBJ2-3; 12 bases match TRBD2. Germline-derived CDR1 and CDR2 are GTSNPN and SVGIG (reference sequence). The CDR3 length is 16 residues. V trimming: 1 base; J trimming: 4 bases; junction bases outside the gene matches: 6. CDR3 in amino acids: CAWSASLAGGADTQYF. The CDR3 DNA reads as TGTGCCTGGAGTGCCTCCCTAGCGGGAGGGGCAGATACGCAGTATTTT.

The table lists this clonotype with many counts. The chain recombines TRBV6-2 or TRBV6-3 with TRBJ2-7, with 11 bases fitting TRBD2. Germline trimming cut 0 bases from V and 3 bases from J; bases unmatched to any gene: 4. This CDR3 has 16 residues. In germline, CDR1 is MNHEY, CDR2 SVGEGT. CDR3 amino acids: CASSYSSGTSGYEQYF. CDR3 DNA sequence: TGTGCCAGCAGTTACTCCTCCGGGACTAGCGGCTACGAGCAGTACTTC.

This clonotype was detected only a few times. The chain uses TRBV6-5 and TRBJ2-7; D not resolved. The CDR3 is 13 residues long. CDR1 is MNHEY, CDR2 SVGAGI, per germline. Trimming cost V 0 bases and J 6 bases, with 9 bases left between them. The CDR3 nucleotides are TGTGCCAGCAGTTACTCGGCCGGAGTCGAGCAGTACTTC. It encodes CASSYSAGVEQYF.

On this clonotype itself: Possible read error: a much larger clone is one base away. The chain recombines TRBV12-3 or TRBV12-4 with TRBJ2-3; 10 bases are shared with TRBD2. The CDR3 runs to 13 residues. Losses at the gene ends were 6 bases for V and 4 bases for J; bases not matched to a gene: 1. CDR3 amino acids: CASRGTSADTQYF. For the CDR3, the DNA is TGTGCCAGCAGGGGGACTAGCGCAGATACGCAGTATTTT.